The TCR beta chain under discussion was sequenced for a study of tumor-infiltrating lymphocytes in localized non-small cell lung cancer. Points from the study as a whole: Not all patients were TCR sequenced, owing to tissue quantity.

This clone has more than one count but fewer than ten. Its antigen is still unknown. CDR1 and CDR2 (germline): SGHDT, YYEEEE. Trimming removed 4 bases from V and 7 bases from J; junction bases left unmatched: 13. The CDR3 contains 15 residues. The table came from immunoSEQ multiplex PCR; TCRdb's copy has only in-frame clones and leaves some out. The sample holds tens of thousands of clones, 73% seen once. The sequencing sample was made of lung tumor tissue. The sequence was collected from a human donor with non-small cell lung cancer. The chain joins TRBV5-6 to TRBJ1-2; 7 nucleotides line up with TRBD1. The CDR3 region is CASSLYGTDRRGYTF. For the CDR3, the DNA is TGTGCCAGCAGCCTATATGGGACAGATCGGCGTGGCTACACCTTC.